This T cell receptor (beta chain) was sequenced during a study of control samples from healthy donors and cancer patients. TCRdb's table, derived via immunoSEQ multiplex PCR, lists solely in-frame clones and lacks some. There are fewer than 200,000 clones in the sample; around 95% occur only once, and approximately 4% lies in the top ten. Germline V CDR1 and CDR2: LNHNV, YYDKDF (reference sequence). Trimming left V 1 base short and J 1 base short, with 10 bases between. CDR3 length equals 15 residues. The sequencing input was blood. This chain connects TRBV15 to TRBJ1-1; maybe TRBD1 (5 bases). The clonotype comes from a woman aged 55 to 70 in good health. CDR3 DNA sequence: TGTGCCACCAGCAGAGCGACAGTCGCGAACACTGAAGCTTTCTTT. This sequence encodes CATSRATVANTEAFF. The full variable domain, its missing parts supplied by reference TRBV15 and TRBJ1-1, is DAMVIQNPRYQVTQFGKPVTLSCSQTLNHNVMYWYQQKSSQAPKLLFHYYDKDFNNEADTPDNFQSRRPNTSFCFLDIRSPGLGDTAMYLCATSRATVANTEAFFGQGTRLTVV.